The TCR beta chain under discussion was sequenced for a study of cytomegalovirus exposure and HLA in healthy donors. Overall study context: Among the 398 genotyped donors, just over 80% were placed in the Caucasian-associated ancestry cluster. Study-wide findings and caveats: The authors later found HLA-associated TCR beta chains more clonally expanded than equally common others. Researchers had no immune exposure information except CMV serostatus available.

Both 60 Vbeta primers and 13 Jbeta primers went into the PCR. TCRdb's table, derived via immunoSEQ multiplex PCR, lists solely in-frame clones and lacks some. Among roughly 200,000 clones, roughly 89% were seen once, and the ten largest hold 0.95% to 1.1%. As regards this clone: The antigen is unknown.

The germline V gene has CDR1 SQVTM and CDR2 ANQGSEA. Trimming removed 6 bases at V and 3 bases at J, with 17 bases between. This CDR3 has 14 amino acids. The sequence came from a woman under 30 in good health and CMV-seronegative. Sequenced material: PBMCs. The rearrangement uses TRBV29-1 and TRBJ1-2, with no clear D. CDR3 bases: TGCAGCGTCGTTGGAAGGTTACGGGACTATGGCTACACCTTC. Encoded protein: CSVVGRLRDYGYTF.